This T cell receptor (beta chain) was sequenced in a study of T-cell reconstitution after alpha-beta-depleted transplantation in children. A library of TCRbeta sequences, prepared with unique molecular identifiers, was generated. TCRdb re-called the PCR reads with MiXCR, one entry per CDR3 protein. The data show about 210,000 distinct CDR3 sequences, under 20% seen once. This clonotype has only a few counts. The junction does not match germline at one end; this may be a read error. CDR1 is SGHTA, CDR2 FQGTGA, per germline. The CDR3 length is 17 residues. The specimen was PBMCs, mostly from graft donor cells, collected 360 days after TCRalphabeta/CD19-depleted stem cell transplant. This TCR was sampled from a male patient between 2 and 9 years old who had a stem cell transplant for acute lymphoblastic leukemia, so the T cells may come from the graft donor. The chain employs TRBV7-3 and TRBJ2-5; a possible D gene is TRBD2 (5 bases). The CDR3 loop is CASSSRRTTIEQGTQYF. CDR3 sequence (DNA): TGTGCCAGCAGCTCTCGACGGACGACTATAGAACAAGGGACCCAGTACTTC.